Detailed here is one T cell receptor (beta chain). V shed 3 bases and J 5 bases; nucleotides not matched to a gene: 12. The CDR3 has 18 amino acids. Germline V lookup: CDR1 SEHNR, CDR2 FQNEAQ (reference sequence). The sample belongs to a study of T-cell memory formation after mild COVID-19. TCRdb independently ran MiXCR on the 5' RACE reads; one entry per CDR3 protein. Among about 150,000 distinct CDR3 sequences, about 23% were seen once, and the ten largest hold around 22%. The receptor was isolated from an adult woman who had mild COVID-19 (a few samples of this study predate the infection). Cell type and time point are not known. The chain carries TRBV7-9 and TRBJ2-2; TRBD1 matches 10 bases. The sample consisted of PBMCs or a T cell subset sorted from them (not recorded which). Here the CDR3 DNA reads TGTGCCAGCAGCTTCTCCCAGGGACAGGGGTTTAGGACCGGGGAGCTGTTTTTT. This sequence encodes CASSFSQGQGFRTGELFF.